A single sample is the source of the 23 T cell receptor beta chains below, sequenced in a study of cytomegalovirus exposure and HLA in healthy donors. Clones were read by immunoSEQ multiplex PCR, and TCRdb kept only the in-frame ones, dropping some. Among 300,000 to 400,000 clones, roughly 88% were seen once, and the ten largest hold about 0.8%. Material for sequencing was PBMCs. The receptors were gathered from a woman between 18 and 29 years old in good health and CMV-seronegative.

This clone was counted once. This chain uses TRBV19 with TRBJ2-7; D is perhaps TRBD1 (5 bases). This CDR3 is built from 15 residues. Germline CDR1 and CDR2: LNHDA and SQIVND (reference sequence). V lost 1 base, J lost 5 bases, and 15 bases lay in between. The CDR3 region is CASSIVGQGRNEQYF. Here the CDR3 DNA reads TGTGCCAGTAGTATAGTCGGGCAGGGTCGCAACGAGCAGTACTTC.

CDR3 coding DNA: TGTGCCAGCAGCTCGGTGCGGGTAGGGTACGAGCAGTACTTC. It specifies CASSSVRVGYEQYF. The rearrangement uses TRBV7-9 and TRBJ2-7; possible D gene TRBD2, 5 bases. V gave up 4 bases and J gave up 4 bases, with 14 bases separating them. In germline, CDR1 is SEHNR, CDR2 FQNEAQ (reference sequence). The CDR3 loop spans 14 amino acids.

The gene calls are TRBV2 and TRBJ2-3; 10 bases line up with TRBD1. V shed 8 bases and J 5 bases; nucleotides not matched to a gene: 4. The CDR3 loop spans 13 amino acids. In germline, CDR1 is SNHLY, CDR2 FYNNEI. CDR3 sequence (DNA): TGTGCCAGCCGACGGACAGGGGGAGATACGCAGTATTTT. Translation gives CASRRTGGDTQYF.

This chain uses TRBV9 with TRBJ2-1, with TRBD1 identical over 9 bases. The CDR3 runs 13 residues. Germline V gene data show CDR1 as SGDLS and CDR2 as YYNGEE. Losses at the gene ends were 3 bases for V and 7 bases for J; bases not matched to a gene: 2. The CDR3 region is CASSGTGENEQFF. The CDR3, as DNA: TGTGCCAGCAGCGGGACAGGGGAAAATGAGCAGTTCTTC. Filled out from reference TRBV9 and TRBJ2-1, the complete variable domain reads DSGVTQTPKHLITATGQRVTLRCSPRSGDLSVYWYQQSLDQGLQFLIQYYNGEERAKGNILERFSAQQFPDLHSELNLSSLELGDSALYFCASSGTGENEQFFGPGTRLTVL.

The rearrangement uses TRBV30 and TRBJ2-3; perhaps TRBD2 as D (6 bases). The germline V gene encodes CDR1 GTSNPN and CDR2 SVGIG (reference sequence). Between the trimmed V and J ends, which lost 0 bases and 9 bases, there was a span of 16 bases. This CDR3 comprises 14 residues. The CDR3 is CAWSVGATGVTQYF. CDR3 DNA sequence: TGTGCCTGGAGTGTAGGGGCCACGGGGGTAACGCAGTATTTT.

This clone has more than one count but fewer than ten. J is TRBJ1-2 and V is TRBV16; 7 bases match TRBD1. Unmatched junction bases numbered 9, after V lost 0 bases and J lost 8 bases. This CDR3 is 15 amino acids long. The V gene's germline CDR1 is KGHSY and CDR2 FQNENV. The CDR3 loop reads CASSQSGRGRLGYTF. DNA for the CDR3: TGTGCCAGCAGCCAATCTGGCAGGGGGAGACTCGGCTACACCTTC.

Only a few counts were recorded for this clone. The chain recombines TRBV6-4 with TRBJ2-1, with D possibly being TRBD2 (5 bases). This CDR3 comprises 14 residues. CDR1 and CDR2 (germline): MRHNA, SNTAGT. Trimming took off 3 bases at V and 6 bases at J, with 12 bases between the two ends. The CDR3 spells CASSEGGTPNEQFF. CDR3 sequence (DNA): TGTGCCAGCAGTGAAGGAGGAACGCCCAATGAGCAGTTCTTC.

V usage is TRBV27 and J usage is TRBJ2-1; 12 bases map to TRBD1. The V gene's germline CDR1 is MNHEY and CDR2 SMNVEV (reference sequence). Losses at the gene ends were 3 bases for V and 8 bases for J; bases not matched to a gene: 8. The CDR3 totals 16 residues. The CDR3 spells CASSFPGQGATHEQFF. The CDR3 region has the DNA TGTGCCAGCAGTTTCCCGGGACAGGGGGCGACCCATGAGCAGTTCTTC.

The V call is TRBV6-1, the J call TRBJ2-2; TRBD1 matches 9 bases. With V trimmed by 3 bases and J by 7 bases, 3 bases remained unmatched. CDR1 is MNHNS and CDR2 is SASEGT in the germline V gene. The CDR3 contains 14 residues. CDR3 DNA sequence: TGTGCCAGCAGTGAGGACAGGGGTAGCGGGGAGCTGTTTTTT. Translating gives CASSEDRGSGELFF.

The chain has TRBV5-5 and TRBJ1-2; the match to TRBD1 covers 7 bases. This CDR3 spans 12 amino acids. Trimming cost V 1 base and J 12 bases; bases outside gene matches: 6. From germline, CDR1 is SGHKS and CDR2 YYEKEE (reference sequence). The CDR3 sequence: CASSLRTGKDTF. The DNA of the CDR3 is TGTGCCAGCAGCTTGCGGACAGGCAAGGACACCTTC.

V is TRBV29-1 and J is TRBJ2-1; 7 positions match TRBD2. The germline V gene encodes CDR1 SQVTM and CDR2 ANQGSEA. V gave up 7 bases and J gave up 3 bases; unmatched junction bases: 6. CDR3 length: 13 amino acids. CDR3 sequence: CSAAGGGYNEQFF. Here the CDR3 DNA reads TGCAGCGCCGCGGGCGGGGGCTACAATGAGCAGTTCTTC.

The rearrangement joins TRBV2 to TRBJ1-1; 7 nucleotides agree with TRBD1. CDR3 length: 14 residues. Looked up from germline, CDR1 is SNHLY and CDR2 is FYNNEI. Trimming cost V 4 bases and J 5 bases; bases outside gene matches: 7. The CDR3 nucleotides read TGTGCCAGCAGTGCCGACAGGGCCAGGACTGAAGCTTTCTTT. It translates to CASSADRARTEAFF.

The chain links TRBV19 to TRBJ1-1; D is possibly TRBD1 (5 bases). The CDR3 loop spans 13 amino acids. The germline V gene has CDR1 LNHDA and CDR2 SQIVND (reference sequence). The V end was cut by 3 bases, the J end by 4 bases, with 9 bases between. Here the CDR3 reads CASSIRGTTEAFF. In nucleotides, the CDR3 is TGTGCCAGTAGTATTCGGGGGACCACTGAAGCTTTCTTT.

The chain recombines TRBV28 with TRBJ2-7; 9 bases map to TRBD2. CDR1 is MDHEN, CDR2 SYDVKM, per germline. V gave up 7 bases and J gave up 2 bases; unmatched junction bases: 3. CDR3 length equals 13 residues. The CDR3 region is CASNLAGPYEQYF. The CDR3 DNA is TGTGCCAGCAACCTAGCGGGGCCCTACGAGCAGTACTTC. The complete variable domain, with remaining parts taken from reference TRBV28 and TRBJ2-7, reads DVKVTQSSRYLVKRTGEKVFLECVQDMDHENMFWYRQDPGLGLRLIYFSYDVKMKEKGDIPEGYSVSREKKERFSLILESASTNQTSMYLCASNLAGPYEQYFGPGTRLTVT.

The chain employs TRBV6-5 and TRBJ2-7, with D perhaps TRBD2 (5 bases). V gave up 6 bases and J gave up 7 bases, with 19 bases separating them. CDR1 is MNHEY and CDR2 is SVGAGI in the germline V gene. This CDR3 has 14 amino acids. In DNA, the CDR3 is TGTGCCAGCAGCCAAGGACTCACGTTGGGAGAGCAGTACTTC. This gives the protein CASSQGLTLGEQYF.

The rearrangement uses TRBV2 and TRBJ1-5, with 7 bases aligning to TRBD1. J gave up 0 bases and V 6 bases, and 5 bases lay outside the gene matches. The CDR3 is made up of 15 amino acids. Germline lookup yields CDR1 SNHLY and CDR2 FYNNEI. The CDR3: CASREDRNSNQPQHF. For the CDR3, the DNA is TGTGCCAGCAGAGAGGACAGGAATAGCAATCAGCCCCAGCATTTT.

The chain has TRBV5-1 and TRBJ2-3; 8 nucleotides align to TRBD1. Looked up from germline, CDR1 is SGHRS and CDR2 is YFSETQ. J gave up 1 base and V 0 bases, and 7 bases lay outside the gene matches. This CDR3 comprises 17 residues. The chain's CDR3 is CASSLDGGQARTDTQYF. In DNA form, the CDR3 reads TGCGCCAGCAGCTTGGACGGGGGACAGGCCCGCACAGATACGCAGTATTTT.

In DNA, the CDR3 is TGTGCCACCAGCAGAGATGCGGGGGGGGCAAGCTATGGCTACACCTTC. This translates into CATSRDAGGASYGYTF. V and J are TRBV15 and TRBJ1-2, with D perhaps TRBD1 (6 bases). CDR3 size: 16 residues. Germline values: CDR1 LNHNV, CDR2 YYDKDF (reference sequence). Trimming took off 0 bases at V and 4 bases at J, with 15 bases between the two ends.

The V and J genes are TRBV11-2 and TRBJ2-7, with D possibly matching TRBD2 (5 bases). The V end was cut by 8 bases, the J end by 2 bases, with 16 bases between. CDR1 is SGHAT, CDR2 FQNNGV, per germline. This CDR3 is built from 14 residues. CDR3 DNA sequence: TGTGCCAGCTCTGAGGGTAGCCGGCCCTACGAGCAGTACTTC. Its translation: CASSEGSRPYEQYF.

The V gene is TRBV7-2, the J gene TRBJ2-2; 9 positions agree with TRBD2. CDR3 length: 17 residues. Germline CDR1 reads SGHTA; CDR2 reads FQGNSA. The J segment lost 4 bases and the V segment lost 4 bases, leaving 10 bases of the junction unmatched. The CDR3 is CASSSLMTSGLTGELFF. The CDR3 nucleotides read TGTGCCAGCAGCTCCCTCATGACTAGCGGTCTCACCGGGGAGCTGTTTTTT.

The chain links TRBV18 to TRBJ2-1, with 13 bases matching TRBD2. Germline CDR1 and CDR2: KGHSH and LQKENI. After removal of 4 bases from V and 4 bases from J, the junction contained 4 bases not matched to a gene. The CDR3 runs to 16 residues. The CDR3 sequence: CASSQELAGGYNEQFF. CDR3 bases: TGTGCCAGCTCACAGGAACTAGCGGGGGGGTACAATGAGCAGTTCTTC.

The rearrangement links TRBV29-1 to TRBJ2-7; 7 bases are a match to TRBD2. V was clipped by 7 bases and J by 4 bases; unmatched bases: 4. Germline values: CDR1 SQVTM, CDR2 ANQGSEA. CDR3 length: 11 amino acids. The CDR3 coding sequence is TGCAGCGCTAAAGCGGGGTACGAGCAGTACTTC. This sequence encodes CSAKAGYEQYF.

The chain recombines TRBV15 with TRBJ2-3; the match to TRBD2 covers 9 bases. CDR1 is LNHNV and CDR2 is YYDKDF in the germline V gene (reference sequence). This CDR3 comprises 17 residues. V lost 1 base, J lost 1 base, and 6 bases stayed unmatched. CDR3 sequence: CATSRARLAVGTDTQYF. CDR3 DNA sequence: TGTGCCACCAGCAGAGCCCGACTAGCGGTAGGCACAGATACGCAGTATTTT.